This T cell receptor beta chain was retrieved from a study of shared clonotypes between healthy human individuals (dated by TCRdb to between 2020 and 2021). For the wider study: The cohort comprised two women and three men aged 18 to 49 years. Per donor, three plates each were used for CD4 naive and CD4 memory, two for CD8 naive, and one for CD8 memory. To estimate repertoire size and how much clonotypes are shared between individuals, the study performed deep sequencing of blood TCR repertoires from roughly five healthy adults. To increase sequencing depth and limit assay-specific biases, different laboratories used diverse techniques to prepare libraries and sequence TCR repertoires. Leukapheresis yielded between about 0.85 and 9.5 billion PBMCs per donor.

The germline V gene supplies CDR1 SGHAT and CDR2 FQNNGV. Trimming at the junction amounts to 1 base on V and 3 bases on J, and the germline ends lie 16 bases apart. Spanning cysteine to phenylalanine, the CDR3 consists of 17 amino acids. Just the 51-base CDR3 DNA is kept, in frame starting at base 1. As regards this clone: Its specific antigen is unknown. No base qualities exist here, and no much larger clone lies one base off it.

What the authors observed across the whole study: Incomplete sequencing was indicated by rarefaction of sorted-subset datasets, despite the large sequencing depth. Pairwise subsampling indicated that sequencing depth was expected to affect the degree of clonotype sharing among donors. Because the study included a small number of donors, the genetic and exposure-history diversity represented was limited. Larger estimated clonotype richness was generally found for naive subsets than for memory subsets. Only blood was sampled, and tissue TCR repertoires likely differ from those in blood. Across four donors, approximately 4.6% of naive CD4, approximately 3.5% of naive CD8, about 2.3% of memory CD4, and under 0.45% of memory CD8 clonotypes were shared. Compared with non-shared clonotypes, clonotypes shared by all four sorted-subset donors had higher generation probabilities.

Donors were healthy HIV-negative adults with no recently reported acute infections or vaccinations. All donors were Caucasian adults living in Nashville, Tennessee, USA. CD8 memory samples were composed of magnetically selected CD45RO+ cells combined with CCR7-negative CD45RA+ effector memory (TemRA) cells. After blood collection by leukapheresis, PBMCs were isolated using Ficoll-Histopaque density gradient centrifugation and then cryopreserved in the vapor phase of liquid nitrogen. Analytical flow cytometry was used to check the purity and quantity of every magnetically sorted T cell population. Genomic DNA was isolated from every sorted fraction and measured by UV absorbance on a Nanodrop 2000c. TCR CDR3 regions were amplified from genomic DNA by multiplex PCR using the deep immunoSEQ assay. Extracted genomic DNA from each cell subset was spread evenly across all wells of several immunoSEQ 96-well plates, with each plate serving as a replicate. For sorted subsets, each replicate PCR was loaded with around 200 ng genomic DNA, equivalent to 25,000 to 35,000 T cell genomes. The purified libraries were quantified using a Qubit 3.0 fluorometer, sized with a Bioanalyzer 2100, and then quantified again using the KAPA Library Quantification kit. Every immunoSEQ 96-well plate was sequenced on a dedicated single-read 150-cycle Illumina NextSeq 550 flow cell. As for the original processing: The immunoSEQ output contained only junctional sequences without quality scores, so filtering could not match that applied to full-length reads. Sequences were annotated with PyIR, a Python wrapper for IgBLAST v1.9, and V/J genes and CDR3 were assigned using IMGT germline references. Any read was removed if the V/J assignment was weak (E-value above 1e-6), the CDR3 was missing, or the read contained stop codons, out-of-frame junctions, or ambiguous translated residues. V3J clonotypes were defined as sequences sharing an identical inferred V gene, J gene, and CDR3 amino acid sequence. Percentage overlap between repertoires was computed as shared unique clonotypes divided by the size of the smaller repertoire. Repertoire richness was assessed with RTK rarefaction, the Chao1 estimator, and Recon v2.1 estimates of unobserved clonotypes. OLGA was used to compute generation probabilities for all TCRbeta clonotypes that the gDNA method yielded from a handful of donors. Imported from immuneACCESS, the table was reduced by TCRdb to in-frame sequences with V and J called. These copies leave out some clones; in studies compared against another copy, an unresolved V gene accounts for under half, and the cause of the remainder is not known. V, J and clone size were drawn from that table, and D and trimming were deduced from the DNA. The sample table shows some 690,000 clones, and 90% are seen once. More than 30% of the sample is in the top ten clones.

In this chain, TRBV11-2 is recombined with TRBJ2-1, and TRBD1 may be the D gene, going by 6 matching bases. Input material: memory CD8+ T cells from PBMCs. Sample cell subset or site, as interpreted from the label and publication: CD45RO+ cells pooled with CCR7-negative TemRA cells. The TCR originated in a man aged 18 to 35 in good health. Some clones in this sample may be carry-over from other donors' samples. The CDR3 reads as follows: CASSLVSRRGRYNEQFF. The base sequence is TGTGCCAGCAGCTTAGTTAGTCGCAGGGGACGCTACAATGAGCAGTTCTTC.